The 22 T cell receptor beta chains given below trace back to one sample, sequenced in a study of T cell responses to AZD1222 COVID-19 vaccine. Only in-frame clones appear in the TCRdb table, and some are missing; sequencing was by immunoSEQ multiplex PCR. The table records 75,000 to 90,000 clones, about 83% of them present only once. Sequencing was performed on peripheral blood, taken on day 0 of AZD1222 vaccination. The receptors originated from an adult in good health.

V is TRBV19 and J is TRBJ1-5; D uncertain. Germline V gene lookup returns CDR1 LNHDA and CDR2 SQIVND (reference sequence). Between the trimmed V and J ends, which lost 1 base and 4 bases, there was a span of 11 bases. The CDR3 is 15 residues long. Written as DNA, the CDR3 is TGTGCCAGTAGTATAGCCCCCCCCCTTAATCAGCCCCAGCATTTT. This encodes CASSIAPPLNQPQHF.

V and J are TRBV5-4 and TRBJ1-1; a possible D gene is TRBD1 (5 bases). Germline V gene lookup returns CDR1 SGHNT and CDR2 YYREEE (reference sequence). Trimming took 1 base from V and 8 from J, leaving 12 bases between them. The CDR3 runs 13 residues. CDR3 loop: CASSLMGGGEAFF. For the CDR3, the DNA is TGTGCCAGCAGCTTGATGGGGGGAGGGGAAGCTTTCTTT.

This chain connects TRBV27 to TRBJ1-5; no clear D gene. This CDR3 spans 12 amino acids. Germline-derived CDR1 and CDR2 are MNHEY and SMNVEV (reference sequence). V was cut by 5 bases and J by 4 bases, with 6 bases left in between. In nucleotides, the CDR3 is TGTGCCAGCAGTGGACTTAATCAGCCCCAGCATTTT. Protein sequence: CASSGLNQPQHF.

This chain uses TRBV28 with TRBJ2-3; D is possibly TRBD2 (6 bases). This CDR3 spans 13 amino acids. V lost 2 bases and J lost 4, with 7 bases in between. The germline gives CDR1 MDHEN, CDR2 SYDVKM. DNA for the CDR3: TGTGCCAGCAGTTTAGGACTACCAGATACGCAGTATTTT. Translation gives CASSLGLPDTQYF. Drawing the rest from reference TRBV28 and TRBJ2-3, the complete variable domain is DVKVTQSSRYLVKRTGEKVFLECVQDMDHENMFWYRQDPGLGLRLIYFSYDVKMKEKGDIPEGYSVSREKKERFSLILESASTNQTSMYLCASSLGLPDTQYFGPGTRLTVL.

This chain's CDR3 is CAIRQDGNEQYF. CDR3 coding DNA: TGTGCCATCAGGCAGGACGGCAACGAGCAGTACTTC. The rearrangement links TRBV10-3 to TRBJ2-7; D unresolved. With 6 bases removed from V and 5 bases from J, the gap between germline ends came to 11 bases. Germline CDR1 reads ENHRY; CDR2 reads SYGVKD. This CDR3 contains 12 residues.

Turning to this clone: This sample includes further DNA sequences coding for the same CDR3. The CDR3 loop is CASSFRNTEAFF. The CDR3 DNA reads as TGTGCCAGCAGCTTTAGGAACACTGAAGCTTTCTTT. The chain carries TRBV5-4 and TRBJ1-1, with unresolved D. The germline V gene encodes CDR1 SGHNT and CDR2 YYREEE (reference sequence). This CDR3 contains 12 residues. V was shortened by 2 bases and J by 1 base, with 3 bases between the two germline ends. The full variable domain, rest sourced from reference TRBV5-4 and TRBJ1-1, is ETGVTQSPTHLIKTRGQQVTLRCSSQSGHNTVSWYQQALGQGPQFIFQYYREEENGRGNFPPRFSGLQFPNYSSELNVNALELDDSALYLCASSFRNTEAFFGQGTRLTVV.

Here the CDR3 reads CASSDLAGTENEKLFF. The CDR3 DNA is TGTGCCAGCAGTGACCTCGCCGGGACAGAAAATGAAAAACTGTTTTTT. V usage is TRBV6-1 and J usage is TRBJ1-4; TRBD1 matches 7 bases. CDR1 and CDR2 from the germline V gene are MNHNS and SASEGT. The length of the CDR3 is 16 residues. Germline trimming cut 3 bases from V and 5 bases from J; bases unmatched to any gene: 9.

This chain links TRBV29-1 with TRBJ1-4; D is unclear. Germline loops: CDR1 SQVTM, CDR2 ANQGSEA. Trimming pared 5 bases from V and 6 bases from J, leaving 13 bases between. This CDR3 has 13 amino acids. The DNA of the CDR3 is TGCAGCGTTCAAAGGGTGGTAGATGAAAAACTGTTTTTT. Translation: CSVQRVVDEKLFF.

V gene TRBV7-6 combines with J gene TRBJ2-2; 8 bases match TRBD2. Germline V gene data show CDR1 as SGHVS and CDR2 as FNYEAQ. The V and J ends lost 5 bases and 4 bases, in that order; junction bases with no gene match: 6. This CDR3 spans 15 amino acids. CDR3 residues: CASSLRGDPTGELFF. The CDR3 region has the DNA TGTGCCAGCAGCCTGCGGGGGGACCCCACCGGGGAGCTGTTTTTT.

The chain joins TRBV28 to TRBJ1-1, with D possibly being TRBD1 (5 bases). The CDR3 extends over 14 amino acids. V was cut by 3 bases and J by 3 bases, with 11 bases left in between. Germline V gene sequence: CDR1 MDHEN, CDR2 SYDVKM. CDR3 sequence reads: CASSFGGLYTEAFF. CDR3 DNA sequence: TGTGCCAGCAGTTTCGGGGGTTTGTACACTGAAGCTTTCTTT.

The chain joins TRBV6-5 to TRBJ1-3; TRBD1 matches at 7 bases. The junction had 4 bases not matched to a gene; V was cut back by 2 bases and J by 3 bases. The CDR3 runs to 15 residues. Looked up from germline, CDR1 is MNHEY and CDR2 is SVGAGI. CDR3 DNA sequence: TGTGCCAGCAGTTACCTTGACAGGGTTGGAAACACCATATATTTT. Amino acids: CASSYLDRVGNTIYF.

The CDR3 coding sequence is TGTGCCAGCAGCCTAGGGGGGGAAAACATTCAGTACTTC. Amino acids: CASSLGGENIQYF. This rearrangement joins TRBV7-3 to TRBJ2-4; the D gene is possibly TRBD2 (7 bases). The CDR3 length is 13 residues. With 5 bases removed from V and 5 bases from J, the gap between germline ends came to 10 bases. CDR1 is SGHTA, CDR2 FQGTGA, per germline.

The chain recombines TRBV5-5 with TRBJ2-1; maybe TRBD2 (6 bases). This CDR3 is 15 amino acids long. V was trimmed by 3 bases and J by 4 bases, leaving 14 bases between them. In germline, CDR1 is SGHKS, CDR2 YYEKEE (reference sequence). The CDR3 DNA reads as TGTGCCAGCAGCTCCCGGGAGAGGGATTACAATGAGCAGTTCTTC. Encoded protein: CASSSRERDYNEQFF.

The V gene is TRBV19, the J gene TRBJ1-2; D remains ambiguous. Germline-derived CDR1 and CDR2 are LNHDA and SQIVND (reference sequence). CDR3 length equals 14 residues. Trimming removed 3 bases from V and 4 bases from J, with 12 bases in between. DNA for the CDR3: TGTGCCAGTAGTATTAGGTCAGCGGCCTATGGCTACACCTTC. Translated: CASSIRSAAYGYTF.

This clone was detected once. J is TRBJ1-1 and V is TRBV6-1; D is perhaps TRBD1 (6 bases). There are 13 residues in the CDR3. From germline, CDR1 is MNHNS and CDR2 SASEGT. Trimming shortened V by 2 bases and J by 11 bases, and 15 bases separated the two germline ends. Here the CDR3 reads CASSEPGGGLAFF. CDR3 in DNA: TGTGCCAGCAGTGAACCGGGCGGGGGGCTGGCTTTCTTT.

The V gene is TRBV7-2, the J gene TRBJ1-5; D might be TRBD1 (5 bases). The CDR3 consists of 13 residues. Trimming left V 4 bases short and J 7 bases short, with 11 bases between. Germline V gives CDR1 SGHTA, CDR2 FQGNSA. CDR3 sequence (DNA): TGTGCCAGCAGCTCCCAGGGAGGCCAGCCCCAGCATTTT. This gives the protein CASSSQGGQPQHF.

This clone was counted a single time. The rearrangement uses TRBV6-6 and TRBJ1-6; 8 positions match TRBD1. The CDR3 runs to 17 residues. With 5 bases clipped from V and 8 bases from J, the junction kept 14 bases outside the gene matches. Germline CDR1 is MNHNY and CDR2 is SVGAGI (reference sequence). The CDR3 DNA is TGTGCCAGCAGTCTATCGCCAGGGACAGGTCGAGATTCACCCCTCCACTTT. Amino acid sequence: CASSLSPGTGRDSPLHF.

The J gene is TRBJ2-2, the V gene TRBV9; 13 bases map to TRBD2. The CDR3 consists of 16 residues. The germline V gene has CDR1 SGDLS and CDR2 YYNGEE. V was clipped by 4 bases and J by 4 bases; unmatched bases: 4. CDR3 coding DNA: TGTGCCAGCAGCAAGGGACTAGCGGGGATCACCGGGGAGCTGTTTTTT. It codes for CASSKGLAGITGELFF.

This sequence joins TRBV7-8 and TRBJ2-5, with D unclear. Germline V gene sequence: CDR1 SGHVS, CDR2 FQNEAQ. Trimming left V 8 bases short and J 1 base short, with 11 bases between. This CDR3 is built from 13 residues. Here the CDR3 reads CASALTIQETQYF. CDR3 sequence (DNA): TGTGCCAGCGCCCTTACAATCCAAGAGACCCAGTACTTC. Filled out from reference TRBV7-8 and TRBJ2-5, the complete variable domain reads GAGVSQSPRYKVAKRGQDVALRCDPISGHVSLFWYQQALGQGPEFLTYFQNEAQLDKSGLPSDRFFAERPEGSVSTLKIQRTQQEDSAVYLCASALTIQETQYFGPGTRLLVL.

This chain joins TRBV7-9 and TRBJ2-2, with 8 bases matching TRBD1. This CDR3 comprises 18 residues. The junction had 12 bases not matched to a gene; V was cut back by 2 bases and J by 4 bases. CDR1 is SEHNR and CDR2 is FQNEAQ in the germline V gene (reference sequence). The CDR3 nucleotides are TGTGCCAGCAGCTTAAAGGGCAGGGGGCGGCGAAGCACCGGGGAGCTGTTTTTT. The encoded protein is CASSLKGRGRRSTGELFF.

The chain couples TRBV30 to TRBJ1-4; no reliable D call. This CDR3 spans 17 amino acids. The V gene lost 2 bases and the J gene lost 2 bases, with 18 bases spanning the gap. The germline V gene has CDR1 GTSNPN and CDR2 SVGIG (reference sequence). CDR3 DNA sequence: TGTGCCTGGAGTTTTTACCCCCGCCAGCCTACTAATGAAAAACTGTTTTTT. It specifies CAWSFYPRQPTNEKLFF. Variable domain in full (rest from reference TRBV30 and TRBJ1-4): SQTIHQWPATLVQPVGSPLSLECTVEGTSNPNLYWYRQAAGRGLQLLFYSVGIGQISSEVPQNLSASRPQDRQFILSSKKLLLSDSGFYLCAWSFYPRQPTNEKLFFGSGTQLSVL.

This chain uses TRBV12-3 or TRBV12-4 with TRBJ2-1; no clear D gene. The CDR3 runs 11 residues. Trimming pared 2 bases from V and 8 bases from J, leaving 4 bases between. Here the CDR3 DNA reads TGTGCCAGCAGTTTACTGGATGAGCAGTTCTTC. Translation gives CASSLLDEQFF.